Below are 24 T cell receptor beta chains sequenced from a single sample in a study of T cell responses to AZD1222 COVID-19 vaccine. Measured with immunoSEQ multiplex PCR; TCRdb has only the in-frame clones, and not every one. The profile covers more than 110,000 clones, with roughly nine tenths appearing a single time and 3.1% taken by the ten largest. The sample consisted of peripheral blood, taken on day 0 of AZD1222 vaccination. The receptor source for this set is an adult in good health.

This clone showed up just once. V usage is TRBV10-2 and J usage is TRBJ1-2; 7 bases are shared with TRBD1. V shed 4 bases, J shed 1 base, and the junction held 0 bases outside the gene matches. CDR3 length: 13 amino acids. Looked up from germline, CDR1 is WSHSY and CDR2 is SAAADI. CDR3 DNA sequence: TGCGCCAGCAGTGGGGACAGTAACTATGGCTACACCTTC. Protein product: CASSGDSNYGYTF.

This rearrangement joins TRBV27 to TRBJ1-5; D remains ambiguous. CDR1 is MNHEY, CDR2 SMNVEV, per germline (reference sequence). The ends were cut back, 0 bases at V and 8 bases at J, with 14 bases in the middle. CDR3 length: 15 residues. CDR3 in DNA: TGTGCCAGCAGTTTATCCCGACACGGACTGGAGCCCCAGCATTTT. Amino acids: CASSLSRHGLEPQHF.

The V gene is TRBV7-2, the J gene TRBJ1-5; TRBD1 aligns across 7 bases. V lost 8 bases, J lost 2 bases, and 9 bases stayed unmatched. Germline V gene sequence: CDR1 SGHTA, CDR2 FQGNSA. The CDR3 totals 15 residues. CDR3: CASGLRQGGNQPQHF. DNA of the CDR3: TGTGCCAGCGGATTAAGACAGGGTGGCAATCAGCCCCAGCATTTT.

CDR3 amino acids: CASSLEGANNSPLHF. DNA for the CDR3: TGTGCCAGCAGCTTAGAGGGGGCAAATAATTCACCCCTCCACTTT. The chain combines TRBV7-2 with TRBJ1-6; 7 nucleotides line up with TRBD1. This CDR3 has 15 amino acids. V trimming: 1 base; J trimming: 5 bases; junction bases outside the gene matches: 2. Germline-derived CDR1 and CDR2 are SGHTA and FQGNSA.

This chain uses TRBV19 with TRBJ1-5, with D possibly matching TRBD1 (5 bases). The germline V gene encodes CDR1 LNHDA and CDR2 SQIVND (reference sequence). The CDR3 consists of 15 residues. Deletions cut 1 base from V and 3 bases from J, with 10 bases between. The CDR3 is CASSIVRAYNQPQHF. The CDR3 region has the DNA TGTGCCAGTAGTATAGTCAGGGCCTACAATCAGCCCCAGCATTTT.

The chain carries TRBV7-3 and TRBJ2-2, with a possible D match to TRBD1 (6 bases). The germline V and J ends were trimmed by 2 bases and 6 bases, with 7 bases remaining between them. Germline assignment: CDR1 SGHTA and CDR2 FQGTGA. The CDR3 contains 13 residues. The CDR3 is CASSLSGAGELFF. The CDR3 DNA is TGTGCCAGCAGCTTATCAGGGGCCGGGGAGCTGTTTTTT.

The chain combines TRBV25-1 with TRBJ1-2; the match to TRBD1 covers 9 bases. CDR1 and CDR2 (germline): MGHDK, SYGVNS. This CDR3 is built from 15 residues. J lost 4 bases, V lost 1 base, and 4 bases had no gene match. The CDR3 DNA follows: TGTGCCAGCAGTGAATGGGACAGGGAGACCTATGGCTACACCTTC. Its translation is CASSEWDRETYGYTF.

The chain links TRBV9 to TRBJ1-2; 10 bases align to TRBD1. Trimming at V came to 4 bases and at J to 2 bases, leaving 5 bases not matched to a gene. CDR1 SGDLS and CDR2 YYNGEE come from the germline V gene. This CDR3 spans 15 amino acids. CDR3 loop: CASSTDRGLNYGYTF. DNA of the CDR3: TGTGCCAGCAGCACCGACAGGGGGCTAAACTATGGCTACACCTTC.

This chain uses TRBV5-6 with TRBJ2-4; TRBD2 aligns across 7 bases. Germline V gene data show CDR1 as SGHDT and CDR2 as YYEEEE. The CDR3 runs 17 residues. The ends lost 0 bases at V and 0 bases at J; junction bases unmatched: 6. CDR3 bases: TGTGCCAGCAGCTTGGAGCGGGGACGCGTAGCCAAAAACATTCAGTACTTC. Protein: CASSLERGRVAKNIQYF. Full variable domain (rest looked up from reference TRBV5-6 and TRBJ2-4): DAGVTQSPTHLIKTRGQQVTLRCSPKSGHDTVSWYQQALGQGPQFIFQYYEEEERQRGNFPDRFSGHQFPNYSSELNVNALLLGDSALYLCASSLERGRVAKNIQYFGAGTRLSVL.

V is TRBV7-2 and J is TRBJ1-4; 8 bases match TRBD1. The CDR3 runs 15 residues. In germline, CDR1 is SGHTA, CDR2 FQGNSA. Trimming removed 2 bases from V and 3 bases from J; junction bases left unmatched: 2. Here the CDR3 reads CASSLNRGANEKLFF. DNA of the CDR3: TGTGCCAGCAGCTTAAACAGGGGGGCTAATGAAAAACTGTTTTTT.

The J gene is TRBJ1-6, the V gene TRBV30, with D perhaps TRBD1 (6 bases). CDR1 and CDR2 from the germline V gene are GTSNPN and SVGIG (reference sequence). This CDR3 has 15 residues. V was pared by 1 base and J by 4 bases, with 11 bases between. The CDR3 loop is CAWSGRTAYNSPLHF. The CDR3 bases are TGTGCCTGGAGTGGGCGGACAGCTTATAATTCACCCCTCCACTTT. The entire variable domain, with the rest obtained from reference TRBV30 and TRBJ1-6, is as follows: SQTIHQWPATLVQPVGSPLSLECTVEGTSNPNLYWYRQAAGRGLQLLFYSVGIGQISSEVPQNLSASRPQDRQFILSSKKLLLSDSGFYLCAWSGRTAYNSPLHFGNGTRLTVT.

This chain joins TRBV11-2 and TRBJ1-1; 8 bases are shared with TRBD1. The germline gives CDR1 SGHAT, CDR2 FQNNGV. The CDR3 loop spans 14 amino acids. The junction had 9 bases not matched to a gene; V was cut back by 6 bases and J by 6 bases. The CDR3 loop is CASRGTGNKAEAFF. The CDR3 DNA reads TGTGCCAGCAGGGGGACAGGAAATAAAGCTGAAGCTTTCTTT.

CDR3 coding DNA: TGTGCCAGTATGGGGGACTCAGAGGGGAAAGTAGGCTATGGCTACACCTTC. It encodes CASMGDSEGKVGYGYTF. The chain recombines TRBV19 with TRBJ1-2, with D possibly being TRBD1 (5 bases). V lost 7 bases and J lost 4, with 25 bases in between. The CDR3 is made up of 17 amino acids. Looked up from germline, CDR1 is LNHDA and CDR2 is SQIVND (reference sequence).

The CDR3 nucleotides read TGTGCCTGGATGGGCTCGTTGGATACGCAGTATTTT. Protein product: CAWMGSLDTQYF. The chain joins TRBV30 to TRBJ2-3; D gene ambiguous. CDR3 length equals 12 residues. V dropped 4 bases and J dropped 6 bases, with 11 bases sitting between them. Germline CDR1 GTSNPN, CDR2 SVGIG (reference sequence). Full variable domain (rest looked up from reference TRBV30 and TRBJ2-3): SQTIHQWPATLVQPVGSPLSLECTVEGTSNPNLYWYRQAAGRGLQLLFYSVGIGQISSEVPQNLSASRPQDRQFILSSKKLLLSDSGFYLCAWMGSLDTQYFGPGTRLTVL.

The chain links TRBV6-6 to TRBJ1-5; D might be TRBD1 (6 bases). The CDR3 runs to 14 residues. Trimming took 7 bases from V and 4 from J, leaving 14 bases between them. Germline V gene data show CDR1 as MNHNY and CDR2 as SVGAGI (reference sequence). CDR3 residues: CASTTGKDNQPQHF. The CDR3 DNA reads as TGTGCCAGCACCACAGGGAAAGATAATCAGCCCCAGCATTTT.

The J gene is TRBJ2-2, the V gene TRBV7-9; 16 positions agree with TRBD2. Germline loops: CDR1 SEHNR, CDR2 FQNEAQ (reference sequence). V lost 4 bases to trimming and J lost 7 bases; unmatched junction nucleotides: 12. The length of the CDR3 is 19 residues. CDR3 nucleotide sequence: TGTGCCAGCAGCTCGGGACTAGCGGGAGGGACGGACTGGATCGGGGAGCTGTTTTTT. It translates to CASSSGLAGGTDWIGELFF.

This clone was found once. The genes are TRBV4-1 and TRBJ1-2; D is unresolved. The V gene's germline CDR1 is MGHRA and CDR2 YSYEKL. V was clipped by 0 bases and J by 7 bases, with 15 bases between them. CDR3 length: 15 residues. The CDR3 DNA sequence: TGCGCCAGCAGCCAAGAAACGAGGGAAATCGGTGGCTACACCTTC. Amino acid sequence: CASSQETREIGGYTF.

This chain connects TRBV2 to TRBJ2-7; D might be TRBD1 or TRBD2, each matching 5 bases. Per germline, CDR1 SNHLY and CDR2 FYNNEI. CDR3 length equals 14 residues. The V gene lost 8 bases and the J gene lost 3 bases, with 17 bases spanning the gap. Written as DNA, the CDR3 is TGTGCCAGCGAGGGACGACAGAAGTTCTACGAGCAGTACTTC. It specifies CASEGRQKFYEQYF. Looking up the rest from reference TRBV2 and TRBJ2-7 gives the full variable domain: EPEVTQTPSHQVTQMGQEVILRCVPISNHLYFYWYRQILGQKVEFLVSFYNNEISEKSEIFDDQFSVERPDGSNFTLKIRSTKLEDSAMYFCASEGRQKFYEQYFGPGTRLTVT.

This chain connects TRBV29-1 to TRBJ2-1; the match to TRBD2 covers 8 bases. This CDR3 contains 13 residues. The junction had 6 bases not matched to a gene; V was cut back by 5 bases and J by 6 bases. Germline loops: CDR1 SQVTM, CDR2 ANQGSEA. The CDR3 is CSVSRTSSNEQFF. The CDR3 DNA sequence: TGCAGCGTTTCTCGGACTAGCAGCAATGAGCAGTTCTTC.

The V and J genes are TRBV25-1 and TRBJ1-6, with 8 nucleotides matching TRBD1. Germline-derived CDR1 and CDR2 are MGHDK and SYGVNS. This CDR3 contains 16 residues. Trimming at V came to 3 bases and at J to 14 bases, leaving 15 bases not matched to a gene. In DNA, the CDR3 is TGTGCCAGCAGTGACGGGACAGGAGAAGGTCGTTTGGCCCTCCACTTT. The encoded protein is CASSDGTGEGRLALHF. The whole variable domain, filled in from reference TRBV25-1 and TRBJ1-6, reads EADIYQTPRYLVIGTGKKITLECSQTMGHDKMYWYQQDPGMELHLIHYSYGVNSTEKGDLSSESTVSRIRTEHFPLTLESARPSHTSQYLCASSDGTGEGRLALHFGNGTRLTVT.

The V and J genes are TRBV30 and TRBJ1-2; no definite D call. Trimming removed 0 bases from V and 2 bases from J, with 10 bases in between. There are 14 residues in the CDR3. Looked up from germline, CDR1 is GTSNPN and CDR2 is SVGIG (reference sequence). CDR3 amino acids: CAWSVEGLNYGYTF. The CDR3 DNA reads as TGTGCCTGGAGTGTAGAGGGTCTCAACTATGGCTACACCTTC.

The chain carries TRBV6-6 and TRBJ1-5, with D maybe TRBD1 (5 bases). The germline V gene encodes CDR1 MNHNY and CDR2 SVGAGI (reference sequence). Trimming removed 0 bases at V and 5 bases at J, with 11 bases between. The CDR3 has 15 residues. The CDR3 loop is CASSYSRDGYQPQHF. The CDR3 nucleotides read TGTGCCAGCAGTTACTCGAGGGACGGTTATCAGCCCCAGCATTTT.

This clone has just one count. This chain joins TRBV6-5 and TRBJ1-1, with D tentatively TRBD1 (6 bases). In germline, CDR1 is MNHEY, CDR2 SVGAGI. The CDR3 runs to 14 residues. V gave up 6 bases and J gave up 5 bases, with 16 bases separating them. CDR3 DNA: TGTGCCAGCAGCAAGGGGGGGACGGGGACTGAAGCTTTCTTT. This encodes CASSKGGTGTEAFF.

Only one count was recorded for this clone. This chain connects TRBV5-1 to TRBJ1-6; 9 bases line up with TRBD1. The CDR3 is 16 amino acids. J was trimmed by 5 bases and V by 4 bases; bases with no gene match: 7. Germline CDR1 is SGHRS and CDR2 is YFSETQ. The CDR3: CASSLTGQGNNSPLHF. Here the CDR3 DNA reads TGCGCCAGCAGCCTAACGGGACAGGGAAATAATTCACCCCTCCACTTT.